The 18 T cell receptor beta chains in this list originate from one sample, sequenced in a study of T cells in localized non-small cell lung cancer. Method: immunoSEQ multiplex PCR; TCRdb's copy keeps in-frame clones and lacks some. Found here are around 1,800 clones, less than 25% of them singletons; the top ten hold 15% to 20%. Sample: normal lung tissue next to the tumor, taken before any cancer treatment. The source of these receptors is a male donor aged 60 or over with stage II lung adenocarcinoma.

Ten or more counts support this clone. Germline and junction disagree at one end, which may indicate a read error. The chain couples TRBV7-2 to TRBJ2-5; TRBD1 agrees at 7 bases. The CDR3 length is 13 residues. CDR1 is SGHTA and CDR2 is FQGNSA in the germline V gene. CDR3 loop: CASSVDRDETQYF. The CDR3 DNA sequence: TGTGCTAGCAGCGTTGACAGGGACGAGACCCAGTACTTC. Variable domain in full (rest from reference TRBV7-2 and TRBJ2-5): GAGVSQSPSNKVTEKGKDVELRCDPISGHTALYWYRQSLGQGLEFLIYFQGNSAPDKSGLPSDRFSAERTGGSVSTLTIQRTQQEDSAVYLCASSVDRDETQYFGPGTRLLVL.

This clone is large by share. This chain links TRBV7-2 with TRBJ2-7, with TRBD2 matching over 10 bases. Germline CDR1 reads SGHTA; CDR2 reads FQGNSA. The CDR3 has 13 amino acids. DNA for the CDR3: TGTGCTACCGGGACTAGCGCCGACTACGAGCAGTACTTC. This translates into CATGTSADYEQYF. Full variable domain (missing parts from reference TRBV7-2 and TRBJ2-7): GAGVSQSPSNKVTEKGKDVELRCDPISGHTALYWYRQSLGQGLEFLIYFQGNSAPDKSGLPSDRFSAERTGGSVSTLTIQRTQQEDSAVYLCATGTSADYEQYFGPGTRLTVT.

J is TRBJ1-1 and V is TRBV9; D is uncertain. This CDR3 is 14 amino acids long. The germline V and J ends were trimmed by 6 bases and 1 base, with 13 bases remaining between them. CDR1 and CDR2 from the germline V gene are SGDLS and YYNGEE. The CDR3 reads CASTDGWANTEAFF. The CDR3 DNA sequence: TGTGCCAGCACAGATGGGTGGGCGAACACTGAAGCTTTCTTT.

J is TRBJ2-3 and V is TRBV11-3; D is unclear. Germline V gene sequence: CDR1 SGHNT, CDR2 YENEEA. V gave up 5 bases and J gave up 2 bases, with 17 bases separating them. CDR3 length equals 16 residues. This chain's CDR3 is CASSPKRGRLTDTQYF. Here the CDR3 DNA reads TGTGCCAGCAGCCCCAAGAGAGGCAGACTCACAGATACGCAGTATTTT.

The chain employs TRBV19 and TRBJ1-1; D is undetermined. The CDR3 totals 13 residues. Deletions cut 3 bases from V and 0 bases from J, with 5 bases between. The germline gives CDR1 LNHDA, CDR2 SQIVND (reference sequence). The CDR3: CASSILMNTEAFF. In nucleotides, the CDR3 is TGTGCCAGTAGTATCCTAATGAACACTGAAGCTTTCTTT.

This clone was found a few times. The chain is built from TRBV16 and TRBJ2-6; D gene unclear. Trimming took off 8 bases at V and 3 bases at J, with 8 bases between the two ends. Germline V gene sequence: CDR1 KGHSY, CDR2 FQNENV. This CDR3 spans 13 amino acids. CDR3 nucleotide sequence: TGTGCCAGCTTGGTCAGTGGGGCCAACGTCCTGACTTTC. Translating it yields CASLVSGANVLTF. Drawing the rest from reference TRBV16 and TRBJ2-6, the complete variable domain is GEEVAQTPKHLVRGEGQKAKLYCAPIKGHSYVFWYQQVLKNEFKFLISFQNENVFDETGMPKERFSAKCLPNSPCSLEIQATKLEDSAVYFCASLVSGANVLTFGAGSRLTVL.

V gene TRBV28 combines with J gene TRBJ1-4; possibly TRBD1 for D (5 bases). The germline V and J ends were trimmed by 3 bases and 5 bases, with 16 bases remaining between them. The germline V gene has CDR1 MDHEN and CDR2 SYDVKM. The length of the CDR3 is 16 residues. This chain's CDR3 is CASSFFGRQPNEKLFF. CDR3 in DNA: TGTGCCAGCAGTTTCTTTGGCCGACAGCCGAATGAAAAACTGTTTTTT.

The chain joins TRBV10-2 to TRBJ1-3; D is unresolved. V shed 6 bases and J shed 0 bases, with 9 bases lying between them. Germline CDR1 WSHSY, CDR2 SAAADI. CDR3 length: 14 residues. The CDR3: CASRGRDSGNTIYF. The CDR3 DNA is TGCGCCAGCAGGGGTAGGGACTCTGGAAACACCATATATTTT.

V is TRBV6-8 and J is TRBJ1-2; 9 bases align to TRBD1. The trim removed 6 bases at V and 2 bases at J, leaving 4 bases unmatched. This CDR3 is 14 amino acids long. Per the germline V gene, CDR1 is MNHGY and CDR2 is SAAAGT. The CDR3 loop is CASRLGQGNYGYTF. The DNA of the CDR3 is TGTGCCAGCAGACTAGGACAGGGGAACTATGGCTACACCTTC.

This clone showed up just a few times. CDR3: CASRLLWQNTEAFF. As DNA, the CDR3 is TGTGCCAGCCGCCTACTTTGGCAGAACACTGAAGCTTTCTTT. The genes are TRBV6-8 and TRBJ1-1; no clear D. Germline-derived CDR1 and CDR2 are MNHGY and SAAAGT. The CDR3 length is 14 residues. The germline V and J ends were trimmed by 8 bases and 1 base, with 14 bases remaining between them.

Relative to its sample, this clone is medium-sized. The rearrangement joins TRBV6-8 to TRBJ2-2; possibly TRBD2 for D (6 bases). The CDR3 extends over 17 amino acids. Trimming shortened V by 0 bases and J by 7 bases, and 18 bases separated the two germline ends. Germline CDR1 reads MNHGY; CDR2 reads SAAAGT. CDR3 bases: TGTGCCAGCAGTTACTCGGGGCTCGGAGGGATGGGCGGGGAGCTGTTTTTT. Translating it yields CASSYSGLGGMGGELFF.

The V and J genes are TRBV5-1 and TRBJ2-2; TRBD1 aligns across 9 bases. There are 16 residues in the CDR3. The V gene end was trimmed by 4 bases and the J gene end by 7 bases; junction bases not matched to a gene: 11. Germline CDR1 SGHRS, CDR2 YFSETQ. The CDR3 spells CASSPEPGQGFGELFF. The CDR3 DNA follows: TGCGCCAGCAGCCCAGAACCGGGACAGGGTTTCGGGGAGCTGTTTTTT.

This clone was seen only a few times. This chain uses TRBV9 with TRBJ2-4; D perhaps matches TRBD1 (6 bases). The germline V and J ends were trimmed by 7 bases and 5 bases, with 13 bases remaining between them. The CDR3 covers 13 residues. Germline values: CDR1 SGDLS, CDR2 YYNGEE. CDR3 DNA sequence: TGTGCCAGCGGGCCGGACAGACAAAACATTCAGTACTTC. This translates into CASGPDRQNIQYF.

This clone was counted between two and nine times. The chain employs TRBV11-3 and TRBJ2-3; a possible D gene is TRBD2 (6 bases). Germline assignment: CDR1 SGHNT and CDR2 YENEEA. V gave up 1 base and J gave up 6 bases, with 11 bases separating them. The CDR3 contains 14 residues. The CDR3 region is CASSLGGGTDTQYF. The DNA for the CDR3 is TGTGCCAGCAGCTTAGGTGGCGGGACGGATACGCAGTATTTT.

This clone was seen only a few times. V is TRBV28 and J is TRBJ1-5, with a tentative D call TRBD1 (5 bases). The CDR3 covers 15 residues. Germline CDR1 is MDHEN and CDR2 is SYDVKM. V dropped 5 bases and J dropped 0 bases, with 11 bases sitting between them. CDR3 sequence: CASSPDSYSNQPQHF. DNA for the CDR3: TGTGCCAGCAGTCCTGACAGTTATAGCAATCAGCCCCAGCATTTT.

The chain carries TRBV11-3 and TRBJ2-3, with a tentative D call TRBD2 (5 bases). V was trimmed by 3 bases and J by 2 bases, leaving 9 bases between them. There are 14 residues in the CDR3. Germline V gene lookup returns CDR1 SGHNT and CDR2 YENEEA. CDR3 bases: TGTGCCAGCAGCTTTGCCGGGAACACAGATACGCAGTATTTT. Translation: CASSFAGNTDTQYF.

This clone is labeled medium-sized. The chain is built from TRBV11-3 and TRBJ2-3; a possible D gene is TRBD2 (6 bases). With 5 bases removed from V and 2 bases from J, the gap between germline ends came to 14 bases. The CDR3 runs to 15 residues. From germline, CDR1 is SGHNT and CDR2 YENEEA. The CDR3 bases are TGTGCCAGCAGCAAAGTAGCGGACCACACAGATACGCAGTATTTT. The encoded protein is CASSKVADHTDTQYF.

The chain couples TRBV19 to TRBJ1-5; unclear D gene. V was shortened by 4 bases and J by 0 bases, with 13 bases between the two germline ends. Germline loops: CDR1 LNHDA, CDR2 SQIVND (reference sequence). The CDR3 has 16 residues. CDR3 sequence: CASSRIMEYSNQPQHF. The CDR3 nucleotides are TGTGCCAGTAGTAGAATTATGGAGTATAGCAATCAGCCCCAGCATTTT. Using reference TRBV19 and TRBJ1-5 for the parts outside the CDR3, the full variable domain is DGGITQSPKYLFRKEGQNVTLSCEQNLNHDAMYWYRQDPGQGLRLIYYSQIVNDFQKGDIAEGYSVSREKKESFPLTVTSAQKNPTAFYLCASSRIMEYSNQPQHFGDGTRLSIL.